This T cell receptor beta chain was sequenced in a study of blood T cells in healthy people across ages. The CDR3 covers 14 residues. Trimming shortened V by 1 base and J by 7 bases, and 13 bases separated the two germline ends. Germline assignment: CDR1 SGHTA and CDR2 FQGNSA. A second about 7 to 12 cycle PCR used barcoded and J-beta primers. In TCRdb, the 5' RACE reads were re-called with MiXCR into one record per CDR3 protein. The profile covers roughly 800,000 distinct CDR3 sequences, with roughly 40% appearing a single time and about an eighth taken by the ten largest. The sequenced material came from blood. The rearrangement links TRBV7-2 to TRBJ1-2; no firm D call. The receptor was derived from a man between 18 and 35 years old in good health. Here the CDR3 DNA reads TGTGCCAGCAGCTTAGAGGCAGGTGTTCGTGGCTACACCTTC. This gives the protein CASSLEAGVRGYTF. Drawing the rest from reference TRBV7-2 and TRBJ1-2, the complete variable domain is GAGVSQSPSNKVTEKGKDVELRCDPISGHTALYWYRQSLGQGLEFLIYFQGNSAPDKSGLPSDRFSAERTGGSVSTLTIQRTQQEDSAVYLCASSLEAGVRGYTFGSGTRLTVV.